The 24 T cell receptor beta chains below all came from one sample that was sequenced in a study of T cells in tuberculosis (dated by TCRdb to 2016 to 2019). The protocol used for the library was the immunoSEQ multiplex PCR assay. TCRdb holds this immuneACCESS table with in-frame rearrangements only. Some clones are missing; in checked studies, unresolved V genes explain under half, and the rest has no known cause. This sample lists roughly 45,000 clones; 90% to 95% were detected once. 1.9% of the sample goes to the ten largest clones. Sequencing input: PBMCs. These receptors all stem from a donor between 10 and 35 years old with latent tuberculosis or without tuberculosis infection. Some clones in this sample may be carry-over from other donors' samples.

The chain uses TRBV19 and TRBJ1-2; 7 bases match TRBD1. The CDR3 consists of 17 residues. Trimming removed 3 bases from V and 5 bases from J; junction bases left unmatched: 15. CDR1 LNHDA and CDR2 SQIVND come from the germline V gene (reference sequence). The CDR3 DNA sequence: TGTGCCAGTAGTATTAGGGCAGGGGGAAGTCTACCTTATGGCTACACCTTC. It specifies CASSIRAGGSLPYGYTF.

J is TRBJ2-7 and V is TRBV4-3, with 8 bases matching TRBD2. CDR3 size: 14 residues. CDR1 is LGHNA and CDR2 is YSLEER in the germline V gene. V gave up 1 base and J gave up 4 bases; unmatched junction bases: 3. DNA of the CDR3: TGCGCCAGCAGCCAAGGGACTAGCAAGTACGAGCAGTACTTC. It specifies CASSQGTSKYEQYF.

The CDR3 sequence is CASSPFIQGGHYAGELFF. In nucleotides, the CDR3 is TGTGCCAGCAGCCCATTCATACAGGGAGGGCATTATGCCGGGGAGCTGTTTTTT. The chain couples TRBV7-9 to TRBJ2-2; maybe TRBD2 (7 bases). The CDR3 consists of 18 residues. Germline loops: CDR1 SEHNR, CDR2 FQNEAQ (reference sequence). The V end lost 5 bases, the J end lost 6 bases, and 25 bases lay between the germline ends.

The chain employs TRBV9 and TRBJ1-1; D perhaps matches TRBD1 (5 bases). Germline loops: CDR1 SGDLS, CDR2 YYNGEE. This CDR3 spans 15 amino acids. Trimming took off 0 bases at V and 1 base at J, with 10 bases between the two ends. CDR3 sequence reads: CASSVEGVRNTEAFF. The CDR3 bases are TGTGCCAGCAGCGTAGAAGGGGTGAGGAACACTGAAGCTTTCTTT.

The chain is built from TRBV7-6 and TRBJ1-1, with D maybe TRBD1 (5 bases). Trimming removed 5 bases from V and 5 bases from J, with 18 bases in between. There are 15 residues in the CDR3. The germline gives CDR1 SGHVS, CDR2 FNYEAQ. CDR3 nucleotide sequence: TGTGCCAGCAGCCCGCAATCTCAGGGAAGTACTGAAGCTTTCTTT. It specifies CASSPQSQGSTEAFF.

V and J are TRBV18 and TRBJ2-3; possibly TRBD1 for D (6 bases). In germline, CDR1 is KGHSH, CDR2 LQKENI. The CDR3 has 13 amino acids. V gave up 4 bases and J gave up 4 bases, with 9 bases separating them. Written as DNA, the CDR3 is TGTGCCAGCTCACGACAGGAGCCAGATACGCAGTATTTT. Its protein is CASSRQEPDTQYF.

The chain employs TRBV5-3 and TRBJ2-2; the D gene is possibly TRBD1 (6 bases). TRBV5-3 is given ORF status, its function remaining uncertain. Trimming shortened V by 6 bases and J by 8 bases, and 17 bases separated the two germline ends. CDR3 length: 14 amino acids. CDR3 sequence: CARTSQGPLGELFF. The CDR3 DNA reads TGTGCCAGAACCTCGCAGGGGCCATTGGGGGAGCTGTTTTTT.

In its sample, this clone was seen a few times. The V gene is TRBV11-2, the J gene TRBJ1-2; maybe TRBD1 (5 bases). Germline lookup yields CDR1 SGHAT and CDR2 FQNNGV. V gave up 2 bases and J gave up 9 bases, with 13 bases separating them. The CDR3 spans 13 residues. CDR3 nucleotides: TGTGCCAGCAGCTTACCACAGGTTAATCGCTACACCTTC. This gives the protein CASSLPQVNRYTF. Full variable domain (missing parts from reference TRBV11-2 and TRBJ1-2): EAGVAQSPRYKIIEKRQSVAFWCNPISGHATLYWYQQILGQGPKLLIQFQNNGVVDDSQLPKDRFSAERLKGVDSTLKIQPAKLEDSAVYLCASSLPQVNRYTFGSGTRLTVV.

This clone has a single count. This chain connects TRBV13 to TRBJ1-2; perhaps TRBD1 as D (6 bases). The CDR3 is 17 amino acids. Germline CDR1 and CDR2: PRHDT and FYEKMQ (reference sequence). Trimming removed 1 base from V and 6 bases from J, with 21 bases in between. In nucleotides, the CDR3 is TGTGCCAGCAGCTTAGCGGGTTTAGGGGGTCCTAGGGATGGCTACACCTTC. Protein sequence: CASSLAGLGGPRDGYTF. Full variable domain (rest looked up from reference TRBV13 and TRBJ1-2): AAGVIQSPRHLIKEKRETATLKCYPIPRHDTVYWYQQGPGQDPQFLISFYEKMQSDKGSIPDRFSAQQFSDYHSELNMSSLELGDSALYFCASSLAGLGGPRDGYTFGSGTRLTVV.

The chain joins TRBV2 to TRBJ2-3; 7 bases align to TRBD2. V lost 6 bases to trimming and J lost 2 bases; unmatched junction nucleotides: 11. The germline CDR1 and CDR2 sequences are SNHLY and FYNNEI. The CDR3 consists of 16 residues. This chain's CDR3 is CASSPGTNRITDTQYF. CDR3 coding DNA: TGTGCCAGCAGCCCCGGGACTAACCGGATCACAGATACGCAGTATTTT.

J is TRBJ2-2 and V is TRBV11-2; 14 bases match TRBD2. The V gene's germline CDR1 is SGHAT and CDR2 FQNNGV. V lost 5 bases and J lost 4; bases outside the gene matches: 9. This CDR3 spans 18 amino acids. The CDR3 loop is CASSIRLAGGPGTGELFF. In nucleotides, the CDR3 is TGTGCCAGCAGCATTAGACTAGCGGGAGGGCCCGGCACCGGGGAGCTGTTTTTT. The variable domain in full, with the rest retrieved from reference TRBV11-2 and TRBJ2-2, is EAGVAQSPRYKIIEKRQSVAFWCNPISGHATLYWYQQILGQGPKLLIQFQNNGVVDDSQLPKDRFSAERLKGVDSTLKIQPAKLEDSAVYLCASSIRLAGGPGTGELFFGEGSRLTVL.

This chain joins TRBV4-1 and TRBJ2-3; maybe TRBD2 (6 bases). CDR1 MGHRA and CDR2 YSYEKL come from the germline V gene. This CDR3 has 14 residues. Trimming pared 8 bases from V and 0 bases from J, leaving 12 bases between. CDR3 amino acids: CASQLLASTDTQYF. DNA of the CDR3: TGCGCCAGCCAGCTCCTAGCGAGCACAGATACGCAGTATTTT.

V usage is TRBV9 and J usage is TRBJ2-1, with 8 bases fitting TRBD1. CDR3 length equals 15 residues. The trim removed 3 bases at V and 7 bases at J, leaving 9 bases unmatched. Germline V gives CDR1 SGDLS, CDR2 YYNGEE. CDR3 residues: CASSARTGSGNEQFF. CDR3 nucleotides: TGTGCCAGCAGCGCGCGGACAGGGAGTGGGAATGAGCAGTTCTTC.

J is TRBJ1-2 and V is TRBV10-3; 11 bases fit TRBD1. CDR3 length: 17 amino acids. The junction had 11 bases not matched to a gene; V was cut back by 3 bases and J by 5 bases. Germline CDR1 reads ENHRY; CDR2 reads SYGVKD. The CDR3: CAISDATGQGALYGYTF. CDR3 in DNA: TGTGCCATCAGTGACGCGACCGGACAGGGGGCTTTATATGGCTACACCTTC.

This clone was seen a few times. The chain's CDR3 is CASSGLGERGYEQYF. CDR3 nucleotides: TGCGCCAGCAGTGGCCTGGGGGAGCGGGGCTACGAGCAGTACTTC. The chain carries TRBV10-1 and TRBJ2-7; 7 bases line up with TRBD2. The CDR3 runs to 15 residues. Per germline, CDR1 WNHNN and CDR2 SYGVQD (reference sequence). Losses at the gene ends were 4 bases for V and 3 bases for J; bases not matched to a gene: 9.

The chain joins TRBV5-1 to TRBJ2-5, with D possibly TRBD2 on 5 matching bases. Germline V gene data show CDR1 as SGHRS and CDR2 as YFSETQ. This CDR3 comprises 17 residues. The V and J ends lost 0 bases and 5 bases respectively, with 20 bases between them. CDR3 bases: TGCGCCAGCAGCTTGGTGGGTGCTTCGACCAGAGGGGAGACCCAGTACTTC. Its translation: CASSLVGASTRGETQYF.

The rearrangement links TRBV2 to TRBJ2-2, with 7 bases that match TRBD1. Germline CDR1 reads SNHLY; CDR2 reads FYNNEI. V shed 2 bases and J 5 bases; nucleotides not matched to a gene: 2. The length of the CDR3 is 14 residues. CDR3 sequence: CASSEQGETGELFF. The CDR3 DNA reads as TGTGCCAGCAGTGAACAGGGGGAAACCGGGGAGCTGTTTTTT.

The chain uses TRBV2 and TRBJ1-1, with 8 bases matching TRBD1. From germline, CDR1 is SNHLY and CDR2 FYNNEI. V was clipped by 1 base and J by 4 bases; unmatched bases: 5. This CDR3 spans 15 amino acids. The CDR3 here is CASSEGFQGATEAFF. The DNA for the CDR3 is TGTGCCAGCAGTGAAGGGTTTCAGGGGGCCACTGAAGCTTTCTTT.

The chain has TRBV5-1 and TRBJ2-5, with 9 positions matching TRBD2. CDR1 is SGHRS and CDR2 is YFSETQ in the germline V gene. The length of the CDR3 is 18 residues. Unmatched junction bases numbered 15, after V lost 2 bases and J lost 4 bases. The CDR3 region is CASSFLASGNGGGETQYF. DNA for the CDR3: TGCGCCAGCAGCTTTCTGGCTAGCGGGAACGGGGGCGGAGAGACCCAGTACTTC.

The chain couples TRBV5-1 to TRBJ2-5, with 10 bases fitting TRBD2. The CDR3 runs to 15 residues. Looked up from germline, CDR1 is SGHRS and CDR2 is YFSETQ. V shed 2 bases, J shed 5 bases, and the junction held 6 bases outside the gene matches. CDR3: CASSLAGGPWETQYF. The CDR3 DNA is TGCGCCAGCAGCTTAGCGGGAGGGCCGTGGGAGACCCAGTACTTC. The complete variable domain, with remaining parts taken from reference TRBV5-1 and TRBJ2-5, reads KAGVTQTPRYLIKTRGQQVTLSCSPISGHRSVSWYQQTPGQGLQFLFEYFSETQRNKGNFPGRFSGRQFSNSRSEMNVSTLELGDSALYLCASSLAGGPWETQYFGPGTRLLVL.

The J gene is TRBJ2-5, the V gene TRBV28, with 10 positions matching TRBD2. V dropped 3 bases and J dropped 4; count of bases not matched to a gene: 5. Germline-derived CDR1 and CDR2 are MDHEN and SYDVKM. The CDR3 length is 15 residues. DNA for the CDR3: TGTGCCAGCAGTTTGCCCATAGCGGGAGGAGAGACCCAGTACTTC. Amino acids: CASSLPIAGGETQYF. Complete variable domain (other parts from reference TRBV28 and TRBJ2-5): DVKVTQSSRYLVKRTGEKVFLECVQDMDHENMFWYRQDPGLGLRLIYFSYDVKMKEKGDIPEGYSVSREKKERFSLILESASTNQTSMYLCASSLPIAGGETQYFGPGTRLLVL.

The chain links TRBV5-4 to TRBJ1-2; 7 bases fit TRBD1. The CDR3 loop spans 13 amino acids. Germline V lookup: CDR1 SGHNT, CDR2 YYREEE (reference sequence). J lost 6 bases, V lost 4 bases, and 6 bases had no gene match. The CDR3 loop is CASSPGQEHGYTF. The CDR3 DNA is TGTGCCAGCAGCCCCGGACAGGAGCATGGCTACACCTTC.

This sequence joins TRBV19 and TRBJ2-3; TRBD2 might be the D (5 bases). V was cut by 1 base and J by 9 bases, with 14 bases left in between. Germline V gene data show CDR1 as LNHDA and CDR2 as SQIVND (reference sequence). This CDR3 spans 14 amino acids. The CDR3, as DNA: TGTGCCAGTAGTATAGGGGCTAGCAGTCTGACGCAGTATTTT. Translating it yields CASSIGASSLTQYF.

The rearrangement links TRBV15 to TRBJ2-1; TRBD2 matches 10 bases. The CDR3 is made up of 15 amino acids. Unmatched junction bases numbered 7, after V lost 3 bases and J lost 8 bases. Germline assignment: CDR1 LNHNV and CDR2 YYDKDF (reference sequence). CDR3 amino acids: CATSSSGTSAHEQFF. CDR3 coding DNA: TGTGCCACCAGCAGTTCCGGGACTAGCGCCCATGAGCAGTTCTTC.